The 6 T cell receptor beta chains below come from one sample, sequenced in a study of cytomegalovirus exposure and HLA in healthy donors. PCR was performed using 60 Vbeta and 13 Jbeta primers. The protocol was immunoSEQ multiplex PCR, while the TCRdb copy is restricted to in-frame clones and leaves out a portion. Here the sample spans more than 200,000 clones, approximately 80% being singletons. The sequencing sample was made of PBMCs. These receptor sequences come from a girl under 18 in good health and CMV-seronegative.

J is TRBJ2-3 and V is TRBV4-1; 8 bases map to TRBD2. The length of the CDR3 is 17 residues. Germline V gene data show CDR1 as MGHRA and CDR2 as YSYEKL. V was pared by 0 bases and J by 0 bases, with 5 bases of the junction left unmatched. This CDR3 reads CASSQESGRPSTDTQYF. CDR3 DNA sequence: TGCGCCAGCAGCCAAGAAAGCGGGAGACCGAGCACAGATACGCAGTATTTT.

This clone was observed a few times. This chain links TRBV5-6 with TRBJ2-1; no clear D. This CDR3 has 14 residues. CDR1 and CDR2 from the germline V gene are SGHDT and YYEEEE. Trimming left V 2 bases short and J 6 bases short, with 12 bases between. The CDR3 spells CASSFDTWFNEQFF. DNA of the CDR3: TGTGCCAGCAGCTTCGACACCTGGTTCAATGAGCAGTTCTTC. Complete variable domain (other parts from reference TRBV5-6 and TRBJ2-1): DAGVTQSPTHLIKTRGQQVTLRCSPKSGHDTVSWYQQALGQGPQFIFQYYEEEERQRGNFPDRFSGHQFPNYSSELNVNALLLGDSALYLCASSFDTWFNEQFFGPGTRLTVL.

The V call is TRBV6-5, the J call TRBJ2-1; D may be TRBD1 (6 bases). The germline V gene encodes CDR1 MNHEY and CDR2 SVGAGI. V lost 0 bases and J lost 10, with 16 bases in between. This CDR3 is 15 amino acids long. CDR3 DNA: TGTGCCAGCAGTTACTCGGGTCCTGGGGGCGGGGAGCAGTTCTTC. Translating gives CASSYSGPGGGEQFF.

Worth noting for this clone: Sequence at one end of the junction differs from germline and may be a read error. The same CDR3 can be traced to other DNA sequences in this sample. The V call is TRBV7-2, the J call TRBJ1-5; the match to TRBD1 covers 7 bases. The CDR3 has 15 amino acids. The germline V gene has CDR1 SGHTA and CDR2 FQGNSA. CDR3 protein: CASSLAGTENQPQHF. The CDR3 nucleotides are TGTGCCAGCAGCTTAGCGGGGACAGAGAATCAGCCCCAACATTTT.

V usage is TRBV5-6 and J usage is TRBJ2-3; 9 nucleotides agree with TRBD2. CDR3 length: 15 residues. The V and J ends lost 2 bases and 2 bases, in that order; junction bases with no gene match: 3. Germline V gene data show CDR1 as SGHDT and CDR2 as YYEEEE. The CDR3 sequence is CASSFRGGDTDTQYF. The CDR3, as DNA: TGTGCCAGCAGCTTCCGCGGGGGGGACACAGATACGCAGTATTTT.

V usage is TRBV5-5 and J usage is TRBJ2-2, with TRBD1 matching over 8 bases. CDR1 is SGHKS, CDR2 YYEKEE, per germline (reference sequence). Losses at the gene ends were 3 bases for V and 6 bases for J; bases not matched to a gene: 10. This CDR3 contains 16 residues. Written as DNA, the CDR3 is TGTGCCAGCAGCTCCAGACAGGGGAGAGGTTCCGGGGAGCTGTTTTTT. Amino acids: CASSSRQGRGSGELFF.